This passage covers 18 T cell receptor beta chains from one sample sequenced in a study of OX40 agonist ivuxolimab in advanced cancers. TCRdb's table, derived via immunoSEQ multiplex PCR, lists solely in-frame clones and lacks some. Of about 22,000 clones detected, less than 90% appear once; the ten largest clones hold roughly 25%. The sequencing here drew on CD4+ or CD8+ T cells sorted from blood, taken in a trial of the OX40 agonist ivuxolimab. These receptors were collected from an adult with an advanced solid tumor such as melanoma, head and neck, liver or kidney cancer.

The rearrangement links TRBV7-2 to TRBJ2-1, with 8 bases aligning to TRBD2. The CDR3 extends over 15 amino acids. V dropped 8 bases and J dropped 10; count of bases not matched to a gene: 16. The germline CDR1 and CDR2 sequences are SGHTA and FQGNSA. The CDR3 region is CASYFYLAGSPEQFF. The CDR3 DNA reads TGTGCCAGCTACTTTTACTTAGCGGGATCCCCCGAGCAGTTCTTC.

The chain recombines TRBV6-5 with TRBJ2-3; D is ambiguous. V lost 0 bases to trimming and J lost 1 base, with 5 bases between them. CDR1 MNHEY and CDR2 SVGAGI come from the germline V gene. This CDR3 is built from 14 residues. For the CDR3, the DNA is TGTGCCAGCAGTTACTCGTGGGGCACAGATACGCAGTATTTT. This translates into CASSYSWGTDTQYF.

This chain joins TRBV6-6 and TRBJ1-2; 8 nucleotides match TRBD1. With V trimmed by 6 bases and J by 2 bases, 8 bases remained unmatched. CDR3 length equals 15 residues. CDR1 and CDR2 (germline): MNHNY, SVGAGI (reference sequence). The CDR3 coding sequence is TGTGCCAGCAGCCCCCAGGGGGCTCGAAACTATGGCTACACCTTC. It encodes CASSPQGARNYGYTF.

The chain carries TRBV4-3 and TRBJ2-1; 9 bases align to TRBD2. The CDR3 loop spans 15 amino acids. Germline loops: CDR1 LGHNA, CDR2 YSLEER. V shed 5 bases and J 8 bases; nucleotides not matched to a gene: 10. Written as DNA, the CDR3 is TGCGCCAGCAGCGAGGGGACTAGCTTCGTCTATGAGCAGTTCTTC. Amino acids: CASSEGTSFVYEQFF.

This chain joins TRBV6-5 and TRBJ2-1; no clear D. V was trimmed by 0 bases and J by 13 bases, leaving 13 bases between them. Germline V gene sequence: CDR1 MNHEY, CDR2 SVGAGI. This CDR3 has 13 residues. In nucleotides, the CDR3 is TGTGCCAGCAGTTACTCGGAGCGAGTCCGCCAGTTCTTC. It codes for CASSYSERVRQFF.

V gene TRBV7-3 combines with J gene TRBJ2-2; D is unresolved. The germline V and J ends were trimmed by 2 bases and 4 bases, with 5 bases remaining between them. Germline V gene sequence: CDR1 SGHTA, CDR2 FQGTGA. The CDR3 runs 13 residues. This chain's CDR3 is CASSLEPTGELFF. In DNA form, the CDR3 reads TGTGCCAGCAGCTTAGAACCCACCGGGGAGCTGTTTTTT.

The chain carries TRBV19 and TRBJ2-2; D is unresolved. The CDR3 contains 12 residues. Germline V CDR1 and CDR2: LNHDA, SQIVND (reference sequence). Trimming cost V 1 base and J 6 bases, with 3 bases left between them. CDR3 in DNA: TGTGCCAGTAGTATAGGTTCCGGGGAGCTGTTTTTT. Encoded protein: CASSIGSGELFF.

This chain links TRBV6-5 with TRBJ2-7, with 8 bases that match TRBD2. Germline assignment: CDR1 MNHEY and CDR2 SVGAGI. V was clipped by 0 bases and J by 2 bases; unmatched bases: 0. The CDR3 runs 14 residues. CDR3 DNA sequence: TGTGCCAGCAGTTACTCGACTAGCGCCTACGAGCAGTACTTC. It translates to CASSYSTSAYEQYF.

This rearrangement joins TRBV5-5 to TRBJ1-5, with a weak D call TRBD1 (6 bases). V lost 4 bases, J lost 3 bases, and 11 bases lay in between. The CDR3 spans 14 residues. Germline V gene lookup returns CDR1 SGHKS and CDR2 YYEKEE (reference sequence). The CDR3: CASSTDSFNQPQHF. Written as DNA, the CDR3 is TGTGCCAGCAGCACGGACAGCTTCAATCAGCCCCAGCATTTT.

The chain joins TRBV4-2 to TRBJ2-3, with D perhaps given as TRBD1 or TRBD2 (5 bases each). Germline values: CDR1 LGHNA, CDR2 YNFKEQ. The CDR3 sequence is 14 residues long. V gave up 1 base and J gave up 4 bases, with 9 bases separating them. The CDR3 region has the DNA TGTGCCAGCAGCCAAGGAGGGGATGCAGATACGCAGTATTTT. Amino acids: CASSQGGDADTQYF.

V usage is TRBV27 and J usage is TRBJ2-1; D unclear. The length of the CDR3 is 12 residues. CDR1 MNHEY and CDR2 SMNVEV come from the germline V gene (reference sequence). V lost 1 base and J 6 bases, leaving 4 bases between the germline ends. In nucleotides, the CDR3 is TGTGCCAGCAGTTTATTGGGCAATGAGCAGTTCTTC. It encodes CASSLLGNEQFF.

V is TRBV4-1 and J is TRBJ2-7; TRBD2 agrees at 7 bases. This CDR3 is built from 15 residues. Trimming at V came to 4 bases and at J to 5 bases, leaving 11 bases not matched to a gene. The germline V gene encodes CDR1 MGHRA and CDR2 YSYEKL. CDR3 in amino acids: CASSPSPGLGHEQYF. In nucleotides, the CDR3 is TGCGCCAGCAGCCCCTCCCCCGGACTAGGCCACGAGCAGTACTTC.

This clone has only a few counts. V usage is TRBV6-4 and J usage is TRBJ2-3; D unresolved. Per germline, CDR1 MRHNA and CDR2 SNTAGT. V was cut by 3 bases and J by 2 bases, with 9 bases left in between. The CDR3 totals 14 residues. The CDR3 region is CASSERASTDTQYF. The CDR3 DNA follows: TGTGCCAGCAGTGAAAGAGCATCCACAGATACGCAGTATTTT.

The rearrangement uses TRBV6-1 and TRBJ1-1; D is unresolved. Per the germline V gene, CDR1 is MNHNS and CDR2 is SASEGT. The CDR3 covers 14 residues. Trimming took 3 bases from V and 1 from J, leaving 9 bases between them. Here the CDR3 reads CASSDRASNTEAFF. CDR3 DNA sequence: TGTGCCAGCAGTGATCGGGCCTCGAACACTGAAGCTTTCTTT.

The V call is TRBV10-1, the J call TRBJ2-7; perhaps D is TRBD1 or TRBD2 (5 bases each). The V end lost 0 bases, the J end lost 3 bases, and 12 bases lay between the germline ends. Germline CDR1 reads WNHNN; CDR2 reads SYGVQD (reference sequence). The CDR3 sequence is 15 residues long. The CDR3 sequence is CASSESIGTGYEQYF. The CDR3 DNA reads TGCGCCAGCAGTGAGTCGATCGGGACGGGCTACGAGCAGTACTTC.

In this sample, this clone turned up once. J is TRBJ2-7 and V is TRBV7-9; unclear D gene. Trimming shortened V by 1 base and J by 4 bases, and 8 bases separated the two germline ends. The CDR3 length is 13 residues. CDR1 and CDR2 (germline): SEHNR, FQNEAQ (reference sequence). The CDR3 is CASSLGPLYEQYF. The CDR3 DNA sequence: TGTGCCAGCAGCTTAGGTCCCCTATACGAGCAGTACTTC.

The chain couples TRBV29-1 to TRBJ1-1; D remains unclear. Germline V gives CDR1 SQVTM, CDR2 ANQGSEA. V was clipped by 6 bases and J by 3 bases, with 11 bases between them. This CDR3 is 12 amino acids long. CDR3 nucleotide sequence: TGCAGCGTATCCGACGGGCACACTGAAGCTTTCTTT. As protein: CSVSDGHTEAFF.

The CDR3 DNA follows: TGTGCCAGCAGCTTCGGGACGGGAGCCTACGAGCAGTACTTC. This codes for CASSFGTGAYEQYF. The chain employs TRBV11-2 and TRBJ2-7; a weak D match, TRBD2 (6 bases). V dropped 3 bases and J dropped 2 bases, with 11 bases sitting between them. The CDR3 length is 14 residues. Germline V CDR1 and CDR2: SGHAT, FQNNGV.